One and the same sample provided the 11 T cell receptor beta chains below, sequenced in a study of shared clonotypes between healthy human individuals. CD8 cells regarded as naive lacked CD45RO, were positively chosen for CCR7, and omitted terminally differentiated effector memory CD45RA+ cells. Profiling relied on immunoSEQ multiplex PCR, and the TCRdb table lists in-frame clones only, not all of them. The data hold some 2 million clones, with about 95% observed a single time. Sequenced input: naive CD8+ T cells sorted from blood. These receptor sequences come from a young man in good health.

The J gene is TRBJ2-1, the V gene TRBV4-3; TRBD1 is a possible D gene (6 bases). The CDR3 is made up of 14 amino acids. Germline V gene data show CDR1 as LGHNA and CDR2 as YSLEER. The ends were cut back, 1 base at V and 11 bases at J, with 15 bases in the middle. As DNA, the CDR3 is TGCGCCAGCAGCCAAGGAGGACAGATTAAACAGCAGTTCTTC. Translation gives CASSQGGQIKQQFF.

CDR3 protein: CASSLTLSGYNEQFF. The CDR3 nucleotides are TGTGCCAGCAGCTTGACACTAAGCGGGTACAATGAGCAGTTCTTC. The chain carries TRBV7-9 and TRBJ2-1; maybe TRBD2 (6 bases). Germline lookup yields CDR1 SEHNR and CDR2 FQNEAQ (reference sequence). V lost 3 bases to trimming and J lost 4 bases, with 13 bases between them. The CDR3 length is 15 residues.

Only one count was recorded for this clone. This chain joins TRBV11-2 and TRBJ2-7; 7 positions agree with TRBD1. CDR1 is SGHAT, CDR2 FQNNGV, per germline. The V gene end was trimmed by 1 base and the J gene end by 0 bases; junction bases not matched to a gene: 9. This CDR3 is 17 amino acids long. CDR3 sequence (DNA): TGTGCCAGCAGCTTAGTGGGGACAGCCTTCTACTCCTACGAGCAGTACTTC. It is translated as CASSLVGTAFYSYEQYF. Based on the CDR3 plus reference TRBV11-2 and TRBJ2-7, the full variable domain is EAGVAQSPRYKIIEKRQSVAFWCNPISGHATLYWYQQILGQGPKLLIQFQNNGVVDDSQLPKDRFSAERLKGVDSTLKIQPAKLEDSAVYLCASSLVGTAFYSYEQYFGPGTRLTVT.

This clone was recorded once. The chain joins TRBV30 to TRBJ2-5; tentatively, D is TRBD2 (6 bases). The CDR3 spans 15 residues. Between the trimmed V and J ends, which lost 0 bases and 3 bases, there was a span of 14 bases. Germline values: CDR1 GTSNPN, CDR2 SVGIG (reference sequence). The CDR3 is CAWSVEGVWEETQYF. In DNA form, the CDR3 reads TGTGCCTGGAGTGTGGAGGGAGTCTGGGAAGAGACCCAGTACTTC.

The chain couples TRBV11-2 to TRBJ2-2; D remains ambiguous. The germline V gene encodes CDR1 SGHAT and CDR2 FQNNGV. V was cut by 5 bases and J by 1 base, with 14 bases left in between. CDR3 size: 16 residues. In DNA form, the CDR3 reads TGTGCCAGCAGCCCGACTGGTTTACTGAACACCGGGGAGCTGTTTTTT. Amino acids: CASSPTGLLNTGELFF. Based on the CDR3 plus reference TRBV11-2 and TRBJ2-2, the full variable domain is EAGVAQSPRYKIIEKRQSVAFWCNPISGHATLYWYQQILGQGPKLLIQFQNNGVVDDSQLPKDRFSAERLKGVDSTLKIQPAKLEDSAVYLCASSPTGLLNTGELFFGEGSRLTVL.

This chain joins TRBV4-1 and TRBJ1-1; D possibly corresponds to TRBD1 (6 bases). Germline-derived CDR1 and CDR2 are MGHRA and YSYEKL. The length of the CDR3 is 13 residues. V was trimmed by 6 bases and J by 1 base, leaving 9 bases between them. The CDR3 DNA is TGCGCCAGCAGGTTGGACAGGAACACTGAAGCTTTCTTT. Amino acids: CASRLDRNTEAFF.

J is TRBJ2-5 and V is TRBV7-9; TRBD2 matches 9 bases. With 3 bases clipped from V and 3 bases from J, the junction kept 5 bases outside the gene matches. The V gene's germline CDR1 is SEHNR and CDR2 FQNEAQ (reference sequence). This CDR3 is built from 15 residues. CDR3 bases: TGTGCCAGCAGCTTCGAAGCGGGGGGTGAAGAGACCCAGTACTTC. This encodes CASSFEAGGEETQYF.

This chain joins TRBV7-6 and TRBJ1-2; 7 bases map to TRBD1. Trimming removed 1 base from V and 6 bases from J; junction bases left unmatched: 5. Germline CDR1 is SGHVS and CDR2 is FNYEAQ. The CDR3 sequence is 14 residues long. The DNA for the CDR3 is TGTGCCAGCAGCTTAGGGGAGGGGGCTCATGGCTACACCTTC. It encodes CASSLGEGAHGYTF.

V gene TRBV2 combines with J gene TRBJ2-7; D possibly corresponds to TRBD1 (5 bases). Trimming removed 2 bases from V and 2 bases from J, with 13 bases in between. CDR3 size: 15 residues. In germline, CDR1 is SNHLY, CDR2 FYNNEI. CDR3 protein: CASSESPAGTYEQYF. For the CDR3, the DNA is TGTGCCAGCAGTGAATCCCCCGCAGGGACCTACGAGCAGTACTTC.

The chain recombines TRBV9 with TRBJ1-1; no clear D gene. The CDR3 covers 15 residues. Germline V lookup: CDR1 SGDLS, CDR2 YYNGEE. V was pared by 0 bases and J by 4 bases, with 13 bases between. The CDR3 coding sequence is TGTGCCAGCAGCGTAGGGTGGAGTCTCGGCACTGAAGCTTTCTTT. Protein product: CASSVGWSLGTEAFF.

The CDR3 region is CASSIGQGAALHF. In DNA form, the CDR3 reads TGTGCCAGTAGTATAGGACAGGGAGCCGCCCTCCACTTT. The chain uses TRBV19 and TRBJ1-6; TRBD1 aligns across 7 bases. Trimming at V came to 1 base and at J to 14 bases, leaving 5 bases not matched to a gene. Germline V gene sequence: CDR1 LNHDA, CDR2 SQIVND (reference sequence). This CDR3 is 13 amino acids long.